This T cell receptor (beta chain) was sequenced in a study of OX40 agonist ivuxolimab in advanced cancers. Overall study results and limits: In the expanded peripheral T cells, antigen specificity was never determined. The average count of expanded clones was higher among CD8+ T cells than among CD4+.

Data came from immunoSEQ multiplex PCR; TCRdb stores just in-frame clones and leaves some out. The sample contains 85,000 to 95,000 clones, 89% of which appear only once. With 0 bases removed from V and 6 bases from J, the gap between germline ends came to 14 bases. The CDR3 contains 15 residues. The germline CDR1 and CDR2 sequences are SNHLY and FYNNEI. As concerns this clone: The target antigen is unknown.

Sequenced material: CD4+ or CD8+ T cells sorted from blood, taken in a trial of the OX40 agonist ivuxolimab. The gene calls are TRBV2 and TRBJ1-2, with a possible D match to TRBD1 (5 bases). The clonotype originates from an adult with an advanced solid tumor such as melanoma, head and neck, liver or kidney cancer. CDR3 coding DNA: TGTGCCAGCAGTGAAGCGCTTGGGGGTAGGAATGGCTACACCTTC. Translating gives CASSEALGGRNGYTF.